The present T cell receptor beta chain was sequenced within a study of T cell repertoires in cytomegalovirus infection. For the study at large: An indication of both CMV infection and matching HLA type came from public TCR beta signatures.

One entry per CDR3 protein, called by TCRdb with MiXCR from the reads. The table lists approximately 43,000 distinct CDR3 sequences, roughly 22% of them singletons, with around 18% in the top ten. The table lists this clonotype with many counts. Its target is not known. CDR3 length: 16 amino acids. V lost 7 bases and J lost 2, with 19 bases in between. Germline lookup yields CDR1 SEHNR and CDR2 FQNEAQ (reference sequence). The origin of this receptor is a human donor in good health (CMV status not recorded). Some clones in this sample may be carry-over from other donors' samples. This chain links TRBV7-9 with TRBJ2-3; tentative D call: TRBD1 (5 bases). The sample consisted of PBMCs, sequenced either directly or after in vitro stimulation (not recorded which). CDR3 bases: TGTGCCAGCATTATGCGGTCGCAGGGAATCACAGATACGCAGTATTTT. Translating it yields CASIMRSQGITDTQYF.